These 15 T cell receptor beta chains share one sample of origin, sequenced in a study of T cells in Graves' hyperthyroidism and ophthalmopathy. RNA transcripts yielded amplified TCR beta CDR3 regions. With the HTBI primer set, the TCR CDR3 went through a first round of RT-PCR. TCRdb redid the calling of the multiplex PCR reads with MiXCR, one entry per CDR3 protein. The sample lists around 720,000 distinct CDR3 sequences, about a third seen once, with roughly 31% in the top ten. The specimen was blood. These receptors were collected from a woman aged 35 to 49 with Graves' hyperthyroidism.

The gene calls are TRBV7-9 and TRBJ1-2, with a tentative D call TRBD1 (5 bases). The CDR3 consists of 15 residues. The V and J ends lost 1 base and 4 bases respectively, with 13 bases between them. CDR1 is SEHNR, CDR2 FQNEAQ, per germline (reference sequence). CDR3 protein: CASSLDNRGGYGYTF. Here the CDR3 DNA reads TGTGCCAGCAGCTTAGATAATCGGGGGGGCTATGGCTACACCTTC.

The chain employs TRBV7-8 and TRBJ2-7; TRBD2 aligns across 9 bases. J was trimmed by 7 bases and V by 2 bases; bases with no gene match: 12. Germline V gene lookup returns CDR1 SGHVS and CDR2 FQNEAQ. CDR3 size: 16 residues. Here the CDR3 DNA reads TGTGCCAGCAGCTTATGGGGGACTAGCCGATTCGATGAGCAGTACTTC. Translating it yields CASSLWGTSRFDEQYF.

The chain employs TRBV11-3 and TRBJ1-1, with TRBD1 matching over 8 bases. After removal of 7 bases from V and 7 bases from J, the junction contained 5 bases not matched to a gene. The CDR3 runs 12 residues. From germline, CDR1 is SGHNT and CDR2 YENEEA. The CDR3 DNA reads TGTGCCAGCAACCCCGACAGGGGTGAAGCTTTCTTT. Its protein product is CASNPDRGEAFF.

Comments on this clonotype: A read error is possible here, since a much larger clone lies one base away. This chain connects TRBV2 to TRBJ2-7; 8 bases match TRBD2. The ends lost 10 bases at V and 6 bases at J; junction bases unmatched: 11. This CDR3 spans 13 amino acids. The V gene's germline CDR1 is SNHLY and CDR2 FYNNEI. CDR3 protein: CATPKRERGEQYF. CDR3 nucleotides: TGTGCCACCCCAAAGCGGGAGCGAGGCGAGCAGTACTTC.

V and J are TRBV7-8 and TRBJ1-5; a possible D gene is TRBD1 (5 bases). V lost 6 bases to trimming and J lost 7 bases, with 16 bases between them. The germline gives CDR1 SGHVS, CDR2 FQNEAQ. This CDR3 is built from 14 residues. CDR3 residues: CASSLFLGGQPQHF. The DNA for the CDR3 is TGTGCCAGCAGTTTATTCCTGGGGGGGCAGCCCCAGCATTTT.

The CDR3 region has the DNA TGTGCCAGCAGTTGGCCCCGGGGATCTGGAAACACCATATATTTT. Translating it yields CASSWPRGSGNTIYF. The gene calls are TRBV28 and TRBJ1-3; no definite D call. The CDR3 is 15 residues long. Looked up from germline, CDR1 is MDHEN and CDR2 is SYDVKM. V lost 4 bases, J lost 1 base, and 11 bases lay in between.

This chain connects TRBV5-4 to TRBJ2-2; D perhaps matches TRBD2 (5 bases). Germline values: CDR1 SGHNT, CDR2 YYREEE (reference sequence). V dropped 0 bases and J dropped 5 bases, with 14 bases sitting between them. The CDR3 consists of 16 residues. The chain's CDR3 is CASSLGLGAETGELFF. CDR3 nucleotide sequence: TGTGCCAGCAGCTTGGGCTTGGGAGCGGAAACCGGGGAGCTGTTTTTT.

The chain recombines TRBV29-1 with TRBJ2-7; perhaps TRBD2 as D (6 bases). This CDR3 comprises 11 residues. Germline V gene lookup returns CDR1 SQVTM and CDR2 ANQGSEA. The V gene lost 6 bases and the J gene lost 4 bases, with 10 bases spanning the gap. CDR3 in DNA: TGCAGCGTAACCGGGACTTACGAGCAGTACTTC. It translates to CSVTGTYEQYF.

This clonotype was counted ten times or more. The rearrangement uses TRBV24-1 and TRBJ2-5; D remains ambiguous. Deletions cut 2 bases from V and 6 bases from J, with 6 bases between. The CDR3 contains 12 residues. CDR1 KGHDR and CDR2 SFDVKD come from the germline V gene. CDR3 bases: TGTGCCACCAGTGATTCGGACCAGACCCAGTACTTC. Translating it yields CATSDSDQTQYF.

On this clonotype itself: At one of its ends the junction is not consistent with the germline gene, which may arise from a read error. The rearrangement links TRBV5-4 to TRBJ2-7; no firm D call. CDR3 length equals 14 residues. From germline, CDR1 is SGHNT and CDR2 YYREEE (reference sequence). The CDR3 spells CASSSEDGSYEQCF. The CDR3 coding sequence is TGTGCCAGCAGCTCCGAAGACGGATCCTACGAGCAGTGCTTC.

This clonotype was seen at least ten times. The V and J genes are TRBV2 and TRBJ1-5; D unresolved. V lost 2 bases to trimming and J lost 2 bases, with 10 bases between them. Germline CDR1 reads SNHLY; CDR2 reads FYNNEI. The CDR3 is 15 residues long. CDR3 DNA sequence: TGTGCCAGCAGTGAACAAAGGTTAGGCAATCAGCCCCAGCATTTT. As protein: CASSEQRLGNQPQHF.

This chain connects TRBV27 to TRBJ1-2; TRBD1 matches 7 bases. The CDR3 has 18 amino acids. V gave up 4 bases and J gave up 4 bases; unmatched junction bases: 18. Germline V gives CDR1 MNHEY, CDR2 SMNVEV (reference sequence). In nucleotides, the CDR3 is TGTGCCAGCAGTTCTTGGCGGCCGAGTCCAGGGGGTGGCTATGGCTACACCTTC. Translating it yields CASSSWRPSPGGGYGYTF.

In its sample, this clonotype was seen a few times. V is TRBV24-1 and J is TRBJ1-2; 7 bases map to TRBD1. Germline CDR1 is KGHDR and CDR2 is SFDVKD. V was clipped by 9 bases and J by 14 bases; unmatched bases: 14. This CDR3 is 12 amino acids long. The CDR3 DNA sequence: TGTGCCACCCGGGACAGCCCTCTTCCAGAGACCTTC. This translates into CATRDSPLPETF.

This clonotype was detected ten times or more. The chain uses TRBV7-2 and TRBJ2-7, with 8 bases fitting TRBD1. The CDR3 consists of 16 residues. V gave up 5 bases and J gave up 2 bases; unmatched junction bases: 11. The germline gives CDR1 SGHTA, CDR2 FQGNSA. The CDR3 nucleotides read TGTGCCAGCAGCCCGGACTTGGACAGGGCAGCCTACGAGCAGTACTTC. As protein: CASSPDLDRAAYEQYF.

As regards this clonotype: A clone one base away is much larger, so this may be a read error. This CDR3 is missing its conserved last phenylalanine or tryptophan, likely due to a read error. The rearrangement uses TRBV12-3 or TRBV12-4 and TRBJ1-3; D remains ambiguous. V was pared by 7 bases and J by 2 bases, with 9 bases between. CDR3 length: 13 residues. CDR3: CASNSGAGNTIYL. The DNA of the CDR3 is TGTGCCAGCAATAGCGGAGCTGGAAACACCATATATCTT.